The rows below give T cell receptor beta chains drawn from one sample of a study of T cells in Graves' hyperthyroidism and ophthalmopathy. TCRdb re-derived calls from the multiplex PCR reads in MiXCR, one entry per CDR3 protein. The sample has under 450,000 distinct CDR3 sequences; about a sixth are singletons. The specimen sequenced was blood. These receptors were collected from a woman aged 25 to 39 with Graves' hyperthyroidism that later progressed to Graves' ophthalmopathy. Both conserved end residues are part of each CDR3. The D gene is left open where the match is weak. A row's size may be missing; if present it is once, few, many or a size class.

TRBV5-1	-	-	TRBJ2-7	CASSVETPGPAISYEQYF	TGCGCCAGCAGCGTCGAGACTCCGGGACCAGCGATATCCTACGAGCAGTACTTC
TRBV7-9	many	-	TRBJ1-1	CASSWGRAPEAFF	TGTGCCAGCAGCTGGGGGAGGGCCCCTGAAGCTTTCTTT
TRBV20-1	few	-	TRBJ1-1	CSARLGPTNTEAFF	TGCAGTGCTAGGTTAGGGCCTACGAACACTGAAGCTTTCTTT
TRBV7-2	many	-	TRBJ1-1	CASSLGPGFEAFF	TGTGCCAGCAGCTTAGGTCCCGGGTTTGAGGCTTTCTTT
TRBV3-1	many	TRBD2	TRBJ2-1	CASSPAGTSGTDEQFF	TGTGCCAGCAGCCCAGCCGGGACTAGCGGGACCGATGAGCAGTTCTTC
TRBV28	many	-	TRBJ1-6	CASTRGSSYNSPLHF	TGTGCCAGCACCCGAGGAAGCTCCTATAATTCACCCCTCCACTTT
TRBV7-9	many	-	TRBJ2-2	CASSPRRPDTGELFF	TGTGCCAGCAGCCCACGACGACCGGACACCGGGGAGCTGTTTTTT
TRBV6-1	many	TRBD1	TRBJ1-2	CASSGQGDGYTF	TGTGCCAGCAGCGGACAGGGGGACGGCTACACCTTC
TRBV28	many	TRBD1	TRBJ2-2	CASRGGQAHTGELFF	TGTGCCAGCAGGGGGGGACAGGCTCACACCGGGGAGCTGTTTTTT
TRBV20-1	once	TRBD2	TRBJ2-7	CSAHPGTSDNLFYEQYF	TGCAGTGCTCATCCCGGGACTAGCGACAATTTATTCTACGAGCAGTACTTC
TRBV5-1	many	-	TRBJ2-2	CASSLLIPGELFF	TGCGCCAGCAGCTTGTTAATCCCCGGGGAGCTGTTTTTT
TRBV13	-	TRBD1	TRBJ1-1	CASSLGIGQGLEAFF	TGTGCCAGCAGCTTAGGAATAGGACAGGGTCTTGAAGCTTTCTTT
TRBV20-1	many	TRBD1	TRBJ1-5	CSAKGGAIGQPQHF	TGCAGTGCTAAAGGGGGCGCGATTGGTCAGCCCCAGCATTTT
TRBV14	-	TRBD1	TRBJ2-5	CASRDRRKETQYF	TGTGCCAGCCGGGACAGGAGAAAAGAGACCCAGTACTTC
TRBV11-2	many	TRBD1	TRBJ2-3	CASSSETGGSTDTQYF	TGTGCCAGCAGCTCCGAGACAGGGGGGAGCACAGATACGCAGTATTTT
TRBV7-9	-	-	TRBJ1-3	CASRKPNEAGNTIYF	TGTGCCAGCAGAAAACCGAACGAAGCTGGAAACACCATATATTTT
TRBV28	many	-	TRBJ2-3	CASSSLAGQTDTQYF	TGTGCCAGCAGCTCACTCGCAGGTCAAACAGATACGCAGTATTTT
TRBV29-1	few	TRBD1	TRBJ2-5	CSAQQGAGETQYF	TGCAGCGCCCAACAGGGGGCTGGAGAGACCCAGTACTTC
TRBV3-1	-	-	TRBJ2-2	CASSQTLSAPGELFF	TGTGCCAGCAGCCAAACCTTGTCCGCTCCCGGGGAGCTGTTTTTT
TRBV19	-	TRBD1	TRBJ2-2	CASSASGTGFGELFF	TGTGCCAGTAGTGCCTCCGGGACAGGGTTCGGGGAGCTGTTTTTT
TRBV4-1	-	TRBD1	TRBJ1-2	CASSQVPSTGGPETF	TGCGCCAGCAGCCAAGTTCCTTCGACAGGGGGTCCGGAAACCTTC
TRBV6-1	few	-	TRBJ2-7	CASSEVVSYEQYF	TGTGCCAGCAGTGAAGTTGTATCCTACGAGCAGTACTTC
TRBV12-3/TRBV12-4	many	-	TRBJ2-5	CASNQAGTLAQETQYF	TGTGCCAGCAACCAAGCCGGGACGCTCGCCCAAGAGACCCAGTACTTC
TRBV27	-	-	TRBJ2-3	CASSFGPRPIRKDTQYF	TGTGCCAGCAGTTTCGGACCAAGGCCCATTAGGAAAGATACGCAGTATTTT
TRBV2	many	-	TRBJ2-3	CASRNEQDTQYF	TGTGCCAGCCGGAATGAGCAAGATACGCAGTATTTT
TRBV20-1	many	-	TRBJ2-7	CSARETAGIYEQYF	TGCAGTGCTAGAGAGACGGCAGGGATCTACGAGCAGTACTTC
TRBV3-1	few	TRBD2	TRBJ2-3	CASSLEAAGGWGDTQYF	TGTGCCAGCAGCCTGGAGGCGGCGGGAGGATGGGGGGATACGCAGTATTTT
TRBV7-9	many	TRBD1	TRBJ2-1	CASSLARDREPYNEQFF	TGTGCCAGCAGCTTAGCTCGGGACAGGGAGCCCTACAATGAGCAGTTCTTC
TRBV6-1	-	-	TRBJ1-5	CASSDIVRGQPQHF	TGTGCCAGCAGTGATATCGTTCGCGGTCAGCCCCAGCATTTT
TRBV7-2	many	TRBD2	TRBJ2-7	CASSQQASGTYEQYF	TGTGCCAGCAGCCAGCAGGCTAGCGGAACCTACGAGCAGTACTTC
TRBV3-1	many	TRBD2	TRBJ2-1	CASSQVVVDRGRAYYNEQFF	TGTGCCAGCAGCCAAGTTGTCGTCGATCGGGGGAGGGCCTACTACAATGAGCAGTTCTTC
TRBV10-3	-	-	TRBJ2-5	CAIGFYHGGRETQYF	TGTGCCATCGGTTTCTACCATGGGGGACGAGAGACCCAGTACTTC
TRBV4-2	-	-	TRBJ2-1	CASSHTTALEQFF	TGTGCCAGCAGCCACACTACAGCCCTTGAGCAGTTCTTC
TRBV12-3/TRBV12-4	many	TRBD1	TRBJ2-6	CASTPRTGVPGANVLTF	TGTGCCAGCACCCCCCGGACAGGCGTACCTGGGGCCAACGTCCTGACTTTC
TRBV6-1	few	TRBD2	TRBJ2-2	CASSSGLAGRIGELFF	TGTGCCAGCAGTTCCGGACTAGCGGGAAGGATCGGGGAGCTGTTTTTT
TRBV20-1	many	-	TRBJ2-1	CSARDPTSLRNEQFF	TGCAGTGCTAGAGATCCTACTAGCCTGAGGAATGAGCAGTTCTTC
TRBV7-9	many	-	TRBJ2-3	CASSSTLFSGSSTDTQYF	TGTGCCAGCAGCTCGACGCTTTTCAGCGGGTCTAGCACAGATACGCAGTATTTT